This record covers a single T cell receptor beta chain. The antigen is not known. The entry originates in a study of CD8+ T cells in alopecia areata. Study overall: People stayed on tofacitinib for 6 to 18 months, then stopped the drug for 6 months. Broader study findings: Normal skin's resident alphabeta T cells are also sequenced in scalp samples. The study found that many expanded lesional clones persisted in scalp and blood during tofacitinib.

Treatment here: oral pan-JAK inhibitor, 5-10 mg twice daily. Following extraction, RNA underwent reverse transcription to cDNA, which served as the sequencing template. Clones were read by immunoSEQ multiplex PCR, and TCRdb kept only the in-frame ones, dropping some. The table has 200,000 to 250,000 clones, roughly 64% seen once. Germline V gives CDR1 MNHEY, CDR2 SMNVEV (reference sequence). The CDR3 has 13 amino acids. V was pared by 4 bases and J by 5 bases, with 11 bases between. The origin of this receptor is a human donor with alopecia areata. This chain connects TRBV27 to TRBJ1-1, with no clear D. The sample consisted of CD4+ T cells sorted from blood, taken at week 4, from a patient treated with tofacitinib. CDR3 loop: CASSSASPTEAFF. CDR3 coding DNA: TGTGCCAGCAGTTCAGCCAGTCCGACTGAAGCTTTCTTT.